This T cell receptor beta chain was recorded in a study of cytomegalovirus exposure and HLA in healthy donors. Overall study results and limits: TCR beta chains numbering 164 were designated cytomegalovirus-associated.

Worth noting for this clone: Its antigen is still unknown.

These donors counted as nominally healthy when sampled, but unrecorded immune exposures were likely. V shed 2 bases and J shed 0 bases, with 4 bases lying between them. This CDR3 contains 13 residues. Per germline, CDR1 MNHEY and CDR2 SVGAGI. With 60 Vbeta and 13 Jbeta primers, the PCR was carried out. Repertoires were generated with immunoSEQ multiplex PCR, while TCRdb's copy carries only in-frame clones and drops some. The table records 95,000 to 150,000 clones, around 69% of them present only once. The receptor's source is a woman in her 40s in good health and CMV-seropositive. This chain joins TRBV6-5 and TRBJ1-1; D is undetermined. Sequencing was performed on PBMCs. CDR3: CASSYLLNTEAFF. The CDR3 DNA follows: TGTGCCAGCAGTTACCTCCTGAACACTGAAGCTTTCTTT.